These 32 T cell receptor beta chains were all obtained from the same sample, sequenced in a study of control samples from healthy donors and cancer patients. The data were produced by immunoSEQ multiplex PCR, yet TCRdb's version contains in-frame clones alone and is incomplete. The sample holds approximately 100,000 clones; around 90% are singletons and the top ten take about 3%. Sequenced material: blood. These receptors were collected from a human donor in good health. The donor label of this sample is uncertain.

V is TRBV18 and J is TRBJ1-6; D unresolved. The V end was cut by 3 bases, the J end by 7 bases, with 7 bases between. This CDR3 comprises 13 residues. CDR1 and CDR2 from the germline V gene are KGHSH and LQKENI. The CDR3 sequence is CASSPDGNSPLHF. The CDR3 DNA follows: TGTGCCAGCTCACCGGACGGGAATTCACCCCTCCACTTT.

The V and J genes are TRBV5-1 and TRBJ2-3; D is uncertain. Per the germline V gene, CDR1 is SGHRS and CDR2 is YFSETQ. The CDR3 is 14 amino acids. V lost 2 bases, J lost 2 bases, and 9 bases lay in between. The CDR3 nucleotides read TGCGCCAGCAGCTTCGGGCAGACCACAGATACGCAGTATTTT. Encoded protein: CASSFGQTTDTQYF.

This chain links TRBV6-5 with TRBJ1-2; possible D gene TRBD1, 5 bases. The CDR3 spans 14 residues. CDR1 and CDR2 from the germline V gene are MNHEY and SVGAGI. V shed 5 bases and J shed 6 bases, with 16 bases lying between them. DNA of the CDR3: TGTGCCAGCAGTCGCTCCCAGGGAGTCGATGGCTACACCTTC. This sequence encodes CASSRSQGVDGYTF.

This clone was observed once. This chain connects TRBV12-3 or TRBV12-4 to TRBJ1-2; perhaps TRBD1 as D (6 bases). This CDR3 contains 12 residues. Between the trimmed V and J ends, which lost 0 bases and 14 bases, there was a span of 13 bases. For the CDR3, the DNA is TGTGCCAGCAGTTTAGCGCGTAGACAGGAGACCTTC. Residues: CASSLARRQETF.

CDR3 nucleotides: TGTGCCAGCAGCCCAGTGGGGCAGCAAGAGACCCAGTACTTC. Protein product: CASSPVGQQETQYF. The chain joins TRBV7-8 to TRBJ2-5; TRBD1 might be the D (5 bases). CDR3 length equals 14 residues. Trimming removed 5 bases at V and 2 bases at J, with 12 bases between. Germline values: CDR1 SGHVS, CDR2 FQNEAQ. Full variable domain (outside the CDR3, taken from reference TRBV7-8 and TRBJ2-5): GAGVSQSPRYKVAKRGQDVALRCDPISGHVSLFWYQQALGQGPEFLTYFQNEAQLDKSGLPSDRFFAERPEGSVSTLKIQRTQQEDSAVYLCASSPVGQQETQYFGPGTRLLVL.

The V gene is TRBV7-6, the J gene TRBJ1-2; 7 nucleotides agree with TRBD1. With 6 bases clipped from V and 5 bases from J, the junction kept 6 bases outside the gene matches. Germline V gene lookup returns CDR1 SGHVS and CDR2 FNYEAQ. This CDR3 region has 13 residues. CDR3 nucleotides: TGTGCCAGCAGTCCCGGGACAGTTTATGGCTACACCTTC. Translating it yields CASSPGTVYGYTF.

V and J are TRBV3-1 (or the pseudogene TRBV3-2) and TRBJ1-1; possibly TRBD1 for D (6 bases). This CDR3 has 13 amino acids. Trimming shortened V by 3 bases and J by 4 bases, and 9 bases separated the two germline ends. CDR1 and CDR2 from the germline V gene are LGHDT and YNNKEL (reference sequence). CDR3 amino acids: CASSQVGGTEAFF. As DNA, the CDR3 is TGTGCCAGCAGCCAGGTAGGGGGCACTGAAGCTTTCTTT.

This clone was observed a single time. The chain uses TRBV6-5 and TRBJ2-1; D is perhaps TRBD2 (5 bases). CDR3 length: 13 amino acids. V was pared by 1 base and J by 7 bases, with 8 bases between. Germline V CDR1 and CDR2: MNHEY, SVGAGI. The CDR3 DNA is TGTGCCAGCAGTTACTTCACGGGGAATGAGCAGTTCTTC. Translating gives CASSYFTGNEQFF.

CDR3 sequence: CASSSTTGGNEQFF. CDR3 nucleotide sequence: TGCGCCAGCAGCTCTACTACAGGGGGCAATGAGCAGTTCTTC. The chain carries TRBV5-1 and TRBJ2-1, with 8 bases matching TRBD1. The CDR3 length is 14 residues. V dropped 3 bases and J dropped 6; count of bases not matched to a gene: 5. Germline assignment: CDR1 SGHRS and CDR2 YFSETQ.

The J gene is TRBJ1-1, the V gene TRBV25-1; D ambiguous. The ends were cut back, 7 bases at V and 1 base at J, with 10 bases in the middle. Germline values: CDR1 MGHDK, CDR2 SYGVNS. The CDR3 is 13 amino acids. CDR3 DNA sequence: TGTGCCAGCAAGGAAAATGAGAACACTGAAGCTTTCTTT. This encodes CASKENENTEAFF.

The CDR3: CSVAGNPGNTIYF. CDR3 DNA: TGCAGCGTTGCAGGGAACCCTGGAAACACCATATATTTT. The chain combines TRBV29-1 with TRBJ1-3; tentative D call: TRBD1 (5 bases). The V and J ends lost 4 bases and 2 bases respectively, with 9 bases between them. Germline V gene sequence: CDR1 SQVTM, CDR2 ANQGSEA. This CDR3 has 13 amino acids.

The CDR3 sequence: CASRPDSTDTQYF. CDR3 nucleotide sequence: TGTGCCAGCAGGCCAGACTCCACAGATACGCAGTATTTT. J is TRBJ2-3 and V is TRBV12-3 or TRBV12-4; D remains ambiguous. The V end was cut by 6 bases, the J end by 2 bases, with 9 bases between. The CDR3 has 13 residues.

Here the CDR3 DNA reads TGTGCCAGCAGCGTACGCCGACTCCGGGACGAAGATGGCTACACCTTC. It is translated as CASSVRRLRDEDGYTF. The V call is TRBV27, the J call TRBJ1-2; D might be TRBD1 (5 bases). The ends were cut back, 6 bases at V and 6 bases at J, with 23 bases in the middle. This CDR3 comprises 16 residues. Germline loops: CDR1 MNHEY, CDR2 SMNVEV (reference sequence).

The rearrangement uses TRBV6-1 and TRBJ2-2; D assignment may be TRBD1 or TRBD2 (5 bases each). V was cut by 3 bases and J by 4 bases, with 12 bases left in between. CDR3 length: 15 residues. Per germline, CDR1 MNHNS and CDR2 SASEGT. CDR3 sequence reads: CASSEGDLSTGELFF. CDR3 nucleotide sequence: TGTGCCAGCAGTGAGGGGGACCTTAGCACCGGGGAGCTGTTTTTT.

The rearrangement joins TRBV11-2 to TRBJ2-5; 9 bases match TRBD1. V lost 5 bases, J lost 4 bases, and 20 bases stayed unmatched. Per the germline V gene, CDR1 is SGHAT and CDR2 is FQNNGV. CDR3 size: 19 residues. CDR3 sequence reads: CASSPRDRDKLRGGETQYF. Here the CDR3 DNA reads TGTGCCAGCAGCCCACGGGACAGGGATAAGCTGCGGGGCGGAGAGACCCAGTACTTC.

V and J are TRBV30 and TRBJ2-1; maybe TRBD2 (5 bases). The V end lost 0 bases, the J end lost 10 bases, and 10 bases lay between the germline ends. The CDR3 is made up of 12 amino acids. Germline loops: CDR1 GTSNPN, CDR2 SVGIG (reference sequence). CDR3 nucleotides: TGTGCCTGGAGTGTACTAGATGTCGAGCAGTTCTTC. It translates to CAWSVLDVEQFF.

This chain's CDR3 is CASSQGTGQGGQPQHF. CDR3 bases: TGTGCCAGCAGCCAAGGTACCGGACAGGGCGGGCAGCCCCAGCATTTT. The V gene is TRBV3-1 (or the pseudogene TRBV3-2), the J gene TRBJ1-5; TRBD1 aligns across 8 bases. Trimming at V came to 1 base and at J to 7 bases, leaving 9 bases not matched to a gene. The germline V gene encodes CDR1 LGHDT and CDR2 YNNKEL (reference sequence). CDR3 length: 16 amino acids.

Here the CDR3 DNA reads TGCGCCAGCCTCCCGGGACTAGCGGGGGGTCAAGAGACCCAGTACTTC. Amino acid sequence: CASLPGLAGGQETQYF. The rearrangement joins TRBV23-1 to TRBJ2-5; 15 nucleotides agree with TRBD2. TRBV23-1 is an open reading frame, and its role is uncertain. The CDR3 extends over 16 amino acids. V lost 8 bases and J lost 2; bases outside the gene matches: 6.

Here the CDR3 DNA reads TGTGCCAGCAGTTTCAGGGCCCCCACTGAAGCTTTCTTT. It specifies CASSFRAPTEAFF. The rearrangement uses TRBV12-3 or TRBV12-4 and TRBJ1-1; D might be TRBD1 (5 bases). The ends were cut back, 3 bases at V and 4 bases at J, with 9 bases in the middle. The CDR3 spans 13 residues.

The rearrangement joins TRBV5-1 to TRBJ1-2; no firm D call. The CDR3 loop spans 13 amino acids. V was pared by 4 bases and J by 6 bases, with 13 bases between. Germline CDR1 reads SGHRS; CDR2 reads YFSETQ. DNA for the CDR3: TGCGCCAGCAGCATAGAGGGTGTGGATGGCTACACCTTC. It specifies CASSIEGVDGYTF.

This chain connects TRBV19 to TRBJ2-7, with D tentatively TRBD2 (5 bases). This CDR3 is built from 14 residues. Trimming shortened V by 5 bases and J by 2 bases, and 13 bases separated the two germline ends. Per the germline V gene, CDR1 is LNHDA and CDR2 is SQIVND (reference sequence). CDR3 DNA: TGTGCCAGTAGTGGGAGAGGGTATCCCTACGAGCAGTACTTC. Translation: CASSGRGYPYEQYF.

The chain links TRBV12-3 or TRBV12-4 to TRBJ1-5, with unresolved D. The CDR3 contains 13 residues. Trimming removed 3 bases at V and 2 bases at J, with 5 bases between. CDR3: CASSLNGNQPQHF. DNA for the CDR3: TGTGCCAGCAGTTTGAACGGCAATCAGCCCCAGCATTTT.

The genes are TRBV6-2 or TRBV6-3 and TRBJ1-1, with D perhaps TRBD1 (6 bases). The CDR3 totals 14 residues. V was trimmed by 0 bases and J by 11 bases, leaving 16 bases between them. Germline V lookup: CDR1 MNHEY, CDR2 SVGEGT. The CDR3 region is CASSYSQGVLKAFF. The CDR3 nucleotides are TGTGCCAGCAGTTACTCACAGGGAGTCCTGAAGGCTTTCTTT.

Only one count was recorded for this clone. The V and J genes are TRBV30 and TRBJ2-1; D unresolved. CDR1 GTSNPN and CDR2 SVGIG come from the germline V gene (reference sequence). This CDR3 has 13 residues. The CDR3 bases are TGTGCTTGCCATATTTCCTCCTACAATGAGCAGTTCTTC. It encodes CACHISSYNEQFF.

Note on this clone: At the DNA level, this CDR3 is encoded by other sequences in the same sample as well. This chain uses TRBV9 with TRBJ2-3; 10 bases are shared with TRBD2. Germline lookup yields CDR1 SGDLS and CDR2 YYNGEE. CDR3 length equals 15 residues. Germline trimming cut 0 bases from V and 3 bases from J; bases unmatched to any gene: 1. CDR3 region: CASSVGLAGTDTQYF. The CDR3 DNA sequence: TGTGCCAGCAGCGTAGGACTAGCGGGTACAGATACGCAGTATTTT. Together with reference TRBV9 and TRBJ2-3, the CDR3 gives the full variable domain: DSGVTQTPKHLITATGQRVTLRCSPRSGDLSVYWYQQSLDQGLQFLIQYYNGEERAKGNILERFSAQQFPDLHSELNLSSLELGDSALYFCASSVGLAGTDTQYFGPGTRLTVL.

The chain carries TRBV7-6 and TRBJ1-4; possibly TRBD1 for D (6 bases). The germline gives CDR1 SGHVS, CDR2 FNYEAQ. This CDR3 is built from 15 residues. V dropped 2 bases and J dropped 7 bases, with 14 bases sitting between them. This chain's CDR3 is CASSLSQGPGEKLFF. The CDR3 DNA reads as TGTGCCAGCAGCTTATCTCAGGGGCCGGGTGAAAAACTGTTTTTT.

The V and J genes are TRBV12-5 and TRBJ2-2; D is uncertain. CDR3 length equals 14 residues. The V gene's germline CDR1 is LGHNT and CDR2 FRNRAP. V lost 0 bases to trimming and J lost 3 bases, with 5 bases between them. CDR3 residues: CASGLVGDTGELFF. DNA for the CDR3: TGTGCTAGTGGTTTGGTAGGTGACACCGGGGAGCTGTTTTTT.

The rearrangement joins TRBV10-1 to TRBJ2-7; TRBD1 agrees at 9 bases. This CDR3 region has 14 residues. CDR1 and CDR2 (germline): WNHNN, SYGVQD (reference sequence). Trimming at V came to 0 bases and at J to 3 bases, leaving 0 bases not matched to a gene. CDR3 DNA sequence: TGCGCCAGCAGTGAGTCGGGACAGGGCTACGAGCAGTACTTC. Translation gives CASSESGQGYEQYF.

V and J are TRBV10-3 and TRBJ1-1, with D tentatively TRBD1 (5 bases). Germline V gives CDR1 ENHRY, CDR2 SYGVKD. The length of the CDR3 is 14 residues. Trimming stripped 2 bases from V and 0 bases from J, with 7 bases between. CDR3 protein: CAISEDRMNTEAFF. CDR3 bases: TGTGCCATCAGTGAGGACAGAATGAACACTGAAGCTTTCTTT.

This clone has only a few counts. This chain uses TRBV5-3 with TRBJ1-5; the D is unclear. TRBV5-3 is an ORF; its function is uncertain. CDR3 length: 14 residues. Trimming left V 2 bases short and J 1 base short, with 7 bases between. CDR3 sequence: CARSFQASNQPQHF. As DNA, the CDR3 is TGTGCCAGAAGCTTCCAGGCGAGCAATCAGCCCCAGCATTTT.

This chain joins TRBV2 and TRBJ2-1, with D possibly TRBD1 on 7 matching bases. V lost 1 base to trimming and J lost 6 bases, with 16 bases between them. The CDR3 contains 16 residues. Germline CDR1 SNHLY, CDR2 FYNNEI. The DNA of the CDR3 is TGTGCCAGCAGTGAAGGAGGGCAGGGGGGCCTCAATGAGCAGTTCTTC. Its translation: CASSEGGQGGLNEQFF.

This clone was counted only a few times. This chain links TRBV2 with TRBJ1-4; D perhaps matches TRBD1 (5 bases). The CDR3 is made up of 15 amino acids. V was trimmed by 2 bases and J by 1 base, leaving 8 bases between them. The germline gives CDR1 SNHLY, CDR2 FYNNEI. CDR3 nucleotides: TGTGCCAGCAGTGAATTCGACAGAACTAATGAAAAACTGTTTTTT. It encodes CASSEFDRTNEKLFF.